Listed below are T cell receptor beta chains from one sample, sequenced in a study of cytomegalovirus exposure and HLA in healthy donors. Libraries were prepared by immunoSEQ multiplex PCR; TCRdb keeps only in-frame clonotypes and omits some of them. The sample holds roughly 200,000 clones, under 85% seen once. The sequencing sample was made of PBMCs. The receptors stem from a man aged 50 or older in good health and CMV-seronegative. Both conserved end residues are part of each CDR3. D genes are given only for firm matches. Where a row states a size, it is once, few, many or the class of an expanded clone; other rows omit it.

d_call: TRBD1
v_call: TRBV7-9
clone_size: .
j_call: TRBJ1-5
cdr3_aa: CASSSWTGYAEQPQHF
cdr3_nt: TGTGCCAGCAGCTCTTGGACAGGGTACGCTGAACAGCCCCAGCATTTT

d_call: TRBD2
v_call: TRBV9
clone_size: .
j_call: TRBJ2-7
cdr3_aa: CASSVAYGLAYEQYF
cdr3_nt: TGTGCCAGCAGCGTAGCTTACGGACTAGCGTACGAGCAGTACTTC

d_call: .
v_call: TRBV28
clone_size: .
j_call: TRBJ2-1
cdr3_aa: CASSPLAGILNEQFF
cdr3_nt: TGTGCCAGCAGTCCCTTGGCGGGGATACTGAATGAGCAGTTCTTC

d_call: .
v_call: TRBV30
clone_size: .
j_call: TRBJ1-3
cdr3_aa: CAWSGGSSGNTIYF
cdr3_nt: TGTGCCTGGTCCGGCGGGAGCTCTGGAAACACCATATATTTT

d_call: TRBD1
v_call: TRBV7-2
clone_size: .
j_call: TRBJ1-2
cdr3_aa: CASSPGTGGNYGYTF
cdr3_nt: TGTGCCAGCAGCCCCGGGACAGGGGGCAACTATGGCTACACCTTC

d_call: .
v_call: TRBV27
clone_size: .
j_call: TRBJ1-1
cdr3_aa: CASSPRLNTEAFF
cdr3_nt: TGTGCCAGCAGTCCCCGTCTGAACACTGAAGCTTTCTTT

d_call: .
v_call: TRBV28
clone_size: few
j_call: TRBJ2-4
cdr3_aa: CASSRTQMAKNIQYF
cdr3_nt: TGTGCCAGCAGCAGGACTCAAATGGCCAAAAACATTCAGTACTTC

d_call: .
v_call: TRBV5-1
clone_size: .
j_call: TRBJ1-3
cdr3_aa: CASSRRAGDGPGNTIYF
cdr3_nt: TGCGCCAGCAGCCGTAGGGCGGGGGACGGGCCTGGAAACACCATATATTTT

d_call: .
v_call: TRBV4-1
clone_size: .
j_call: TRBJ2-7
cdr3_aa: CASSQVLPLAHEQYF
cdr3_nt: TGCGCCAGCAGCCAAGTTCTTCCACTCGCCCACGAGCAGTACTTC

d_call: .
v_call: TRBV10-3
clone_size: once
j_call: TRBJ2-5
cdr3_aa: CAISATGQETQYF
cdr3_nt: TGTGCCATCAGTGCGACAGGACAAGAGACCCAGTACTTC

d_call: .
v_call: TRBV7-7
clone_size: .
j_call: TRBJ1-5
cdr3_aa: CAAYHRIQINQPQHF
cdr3_nt: TGTGCGGCGTACCACAGGATACAGATAAATCAGCCCCAGCATTTT

d_call: TRBD1
v_call: TRBV28
clone_size: .
j_call: TRBJ1-1
cdr3_aa: CASRGDSGGVVAFF
cdr3_nt: TGTGCCAGCAGGGGGGACAGTGGAGGAGTAGTAGCTTTCTTT

d_call: .
v_call: TRBV7-9
clone_size: .
j_call: TRBJ2-3
cdr3_aa: CASSLDIDTQYF
cdr3_nt: TGTGCCAGCAGCTTAGACATAGATACGCAGTATTTT

d_call: .
v_call: TRBV5-1
clone_size: .
j_call: TRBJ2-3
cdr3_aa: CASSLGQTSSTDTQYF
cdr3_nt: TGCGCCAGCAGCTTGGGACAGACCTCTAGCACAGATACGCAGTATTTT

d_call: .
v_call: TRBV4-1
clone_size: few
j_call: TRBJ2-1
cdr3_aa: CASSQDPGQRQFF
cdr3_nt: TGCGCCAGCAGCCAAGATCCCGGACAGAGGCAGTTCTTC

d_call: .
v_call: TRBV7-2
clone_size: .
j_call: TRBJ2-6
cdr3_aa: CASSTKGQSLSGANVLTF
cdr3_nt: TGTGCCAGCAGCACTAAAGGACAGAGCTTATCTGGGGCCAACGTCCTGACTTTC

d_call: .
v_call: TRBV12-5
clone_size: .
j_call: TRBJ1-2
cdr3_aa: CASGFGQITGYTF
cdr3_nt: TGTGCTAGTGGTTTCGGACAGATCACTGGCTACACCTTC

d_call: .
v_call: TRBV5-1
clone_size: .
j_call: TRBJ2-1
cdr3_aa: CASSAGLYNEQFF
cdr3_nt: TGCGCCAGCAGCGCAGGGTTGTACAATGAGCAGTTCTTC

d_call: TRBD1
v_call: TRBV5-1
clone_size: .
j_call: TRBJ1-5
cdr3_aa: CASSLDPGQAPQHF
cdr3_nt: TGCGCCAGCAGCTTGGACCCCGGACAGGCGCCCCAGCATTTT

d_call: TRBD2
v_call: TRBV7-2
clone_size: .
j_call: TRBJ2-7
cdr3_aa: CASTPGEGLAEYEQYF
cdr3_nt: TGTGCCAGCACCCCAGGGGAGGGACTAGCGGAGTACGAGCAGTACTTC

d_call: .
v_call: TRBV9
clone_size: .
j_call: TRBJ1-5
cdr3_aa: CASSVAGDNQPQHF
cdr3_nt: TGTGCCAGCAGCGTGGCCGGGGACAATCAGCCCCAGCATTTT

d_call: .
v_call: TRBV7-9
clone_size: .
j_call: TRBJ2-7
cdr3_aa: CASSLVVAGYEQYF
cdr3_nt: TGTGCCAGCAGCTTAGTGGTTGCGGGGTACGAGCAGTACTTC

d_call: .
v_call: TRBV29-1
clone_size: .
j_call: TRBJ2-7
cdr3_aa: CSETRKYEQYF
cdr3_nt: TGCAGCGAAACTAGGAAATACGAGCAGTACTTC

d_call: .
v_call: TRBV21-1
clone_size: .
j_call: TRBJ2-7
cdr3_aa: CASSKRGAAYEQYF
cdr3_nt: TGTGCCAGCAGCAAACGGGGGGCGGCCTACGAGCAGTACTTC

d_call: .
v_call: TRBV9
clone_size: .
j_call: TRBJ1-1
cdr3_aa: CASSVDFGTEAFF
cdr3_nt: TGTGCCAGCAGCGTAGATTTCGGCACTGAAGCTTTCTTT

d_call: TRBD1
v_call: TRBV9
clone_size: .
j_call: TRBJ2-2
cdr3_aa: CASSVAGGARTGELFF
cdr3_nt: TGTGCCAGCAGCGTAGCAGGGGGCGCCCGGACCGGGGAGCTGTTTTTT

d_call: .
v_call: TRBV9
clone_size: .
j_call: TRBJ2-7
cdr3_aa: CASSDQRREQYF
cdr3_nt: TGTGCCAGCAGCGACCAGCGGAGAGAGCAGTACTTC

d_call: TRBD1
v_call: TRBV7-8
clone_size: few
j_call: TRBJ1-2
cdr3_aa: CASSLVGGQGARGYTF
cdr3_nt: TGTGCCAGCAGCTTGGTGGGGGGACAGGGGGCGAGGGGCTACACCTTC

d_call: .
v_call: TRBV7-2
clone_size: once
j_call: TRBJ1-3
cdr3_aa: CASSLSPLQGAGNTIYF
cdr3_nt: TGTGCCAGCAGCCTATCCCCCCTACAGGGTGCTGGAAACACCATATATTTT

d_call: TRBD1
v_call: TRBV28
clone_size: .
j_call: TRBJ1-2
cdr3_aa: CASSTGQGAQYYGYTF
cdr3_nt: TGTGCCAGCAGCACAGGACAGGGGGCGCAATACTATGGCTACACCTTC

d_call: .
v_call: TRBV7-9
clone_size: .
j_call: TRBJ1-2
cdr3_aa: CASSPRASNYGYTF
cdr3_nt: TGTGCCAGCAGCCCCAGGGCCTCTAACTATGGCTACACCTTC

d_call: TRBD2
v_call: TRBV5-4
clone_size: .
j_call: TRBJ2-6
cdr3_aa: CASSLGSGGTGANVLTF
cdr3_nt: TGTGCCAGCAGCTTGGGGTCGGGAGGAACTGGGGCCAACGTCCTGACTTTC

d_call: TRBD2
v_call: TRBV28
clone_size: .
j_call: TRBJ2-5
cdr3_aa: CASESGSQETQYF
cdr3_nt: TGTGCCAGCGAAAGCGGGAGCCAAGAGACCCAGTACTTC

d_call: .
v_call: TRBV18
clone_size: .
j_call: TRBJ1-1
cdr3_aa: CASSPLDSMNTEAFF
cdr3_nt: TGTGCCAGCTCACCCTTGGACAGCATGAACACTGAAGCTTTCTTT

d_call: .
v_call: TRBV30
clone_size: .
j_call: TRBJ2-2
cdr3_aa: CAWSAGNTGELFF
cdr3_nt: TGTGCCTGGAGTGCCGGGAACACCGGGGAGCTGTTTTTT